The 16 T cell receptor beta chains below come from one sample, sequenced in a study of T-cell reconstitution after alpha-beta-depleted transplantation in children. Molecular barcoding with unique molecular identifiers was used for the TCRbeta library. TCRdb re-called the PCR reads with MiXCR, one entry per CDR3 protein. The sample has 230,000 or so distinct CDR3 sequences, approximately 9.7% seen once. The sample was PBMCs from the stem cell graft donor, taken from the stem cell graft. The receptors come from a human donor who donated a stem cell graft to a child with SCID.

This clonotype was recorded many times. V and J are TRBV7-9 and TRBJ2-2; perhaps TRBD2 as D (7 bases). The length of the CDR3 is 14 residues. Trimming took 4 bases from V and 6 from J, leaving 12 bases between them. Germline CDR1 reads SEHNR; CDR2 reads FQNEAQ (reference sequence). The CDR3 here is CASSSKGGPGELFF. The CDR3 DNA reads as TGTGCCAGCAGCTCAAAGGGGGGGCCCGGGGAGCTGTTTTTT. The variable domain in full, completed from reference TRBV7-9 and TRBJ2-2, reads DTGVSQNPRHKITKRGQNVTFRCDPISEHNRLYWYRQTLGQGPEFLTYFQNEAQLEKSRLLSDRFSAERPKGSFSTLEIQRTEQGDSAMYLCASSSKGGPGELFFGEGSRLTVL.

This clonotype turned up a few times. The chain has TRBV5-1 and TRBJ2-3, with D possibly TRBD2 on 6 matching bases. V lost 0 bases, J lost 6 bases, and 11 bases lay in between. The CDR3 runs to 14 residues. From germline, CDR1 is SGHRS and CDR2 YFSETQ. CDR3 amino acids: CASSLGLEMDTQYF. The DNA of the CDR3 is TGCGCCAGCAGCTTGGGACTAGAGATGGATACGCAGTATTTT.

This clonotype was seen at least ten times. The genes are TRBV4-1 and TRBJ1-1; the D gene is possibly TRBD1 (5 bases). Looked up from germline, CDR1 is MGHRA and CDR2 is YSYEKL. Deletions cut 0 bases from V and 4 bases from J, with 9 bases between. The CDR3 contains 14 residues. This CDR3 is CASSQDAGGTEAFF. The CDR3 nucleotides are TGCGCCAGCAGCCAAGATGCGGGGGGCACTGAAGCTTTCTTT.

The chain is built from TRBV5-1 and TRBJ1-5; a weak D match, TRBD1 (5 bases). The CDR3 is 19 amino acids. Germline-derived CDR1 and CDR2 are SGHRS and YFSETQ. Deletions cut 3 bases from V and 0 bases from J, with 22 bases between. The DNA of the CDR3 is TGCGCCAGCAGCTCCATTTACGTAGACAGTCACGCTAGCAATCAGCCCCAGCATTTT. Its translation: CASSSIYVDSHASNQPQHF.

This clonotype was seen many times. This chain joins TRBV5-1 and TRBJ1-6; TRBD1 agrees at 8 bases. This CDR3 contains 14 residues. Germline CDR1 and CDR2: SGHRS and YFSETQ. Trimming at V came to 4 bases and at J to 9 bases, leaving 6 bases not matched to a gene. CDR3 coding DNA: TGCGCCAGCAGCGGACAGGGCTGGGGTTCACCCCTCCACTTT. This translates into CASSGQGWGSPLHF.

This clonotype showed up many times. CDR3 DNA sequence: TGTGCCAGCAGCGACAGGGGGAACACTGAAGCTTTCTTT. It specifies CASSDRGNTEAFF. The chain uses TRBV12-3 or TRBV12-4 and TRBJ1-1; 8 positions agree with TRBD1. V dropped 6 bases and J dropped 1; count of bases not matched to a gene: 1. The CDR3 consists of 13 residues.

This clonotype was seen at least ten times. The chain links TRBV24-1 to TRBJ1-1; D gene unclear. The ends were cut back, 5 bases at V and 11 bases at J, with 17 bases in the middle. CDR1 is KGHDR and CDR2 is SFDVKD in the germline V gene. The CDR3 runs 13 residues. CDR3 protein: CATSGPSPKGAFF. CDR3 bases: TGTGCCACCAGTGGTCCGTCTCCCAAAGGGGCTTTCTTT.

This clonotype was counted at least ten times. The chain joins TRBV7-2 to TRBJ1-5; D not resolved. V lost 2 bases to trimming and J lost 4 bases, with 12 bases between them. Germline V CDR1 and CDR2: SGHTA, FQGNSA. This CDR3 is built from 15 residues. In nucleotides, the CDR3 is TGTGCCAGCAGCTTATTAGGGCAGAATAATCAGCCCCAGCATTTT. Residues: CASSLLGQNNQPQHF.

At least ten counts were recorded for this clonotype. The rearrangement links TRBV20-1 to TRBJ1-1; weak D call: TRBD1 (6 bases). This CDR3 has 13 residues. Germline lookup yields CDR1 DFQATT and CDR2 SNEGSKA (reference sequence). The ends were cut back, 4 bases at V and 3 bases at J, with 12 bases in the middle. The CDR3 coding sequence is TGCAGTGCTACTACAGGGAGGGACACTGAAGCTTTCTTT. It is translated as CSATTGRDTEAFF.

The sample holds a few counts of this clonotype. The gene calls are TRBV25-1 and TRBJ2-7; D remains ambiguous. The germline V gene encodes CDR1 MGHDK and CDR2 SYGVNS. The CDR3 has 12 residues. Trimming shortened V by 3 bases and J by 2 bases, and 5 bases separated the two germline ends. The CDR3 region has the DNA TGTGCCAGCAGTGATGAGGCCTACGAGCAGTACTTC. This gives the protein CASSDEAYEQYF.

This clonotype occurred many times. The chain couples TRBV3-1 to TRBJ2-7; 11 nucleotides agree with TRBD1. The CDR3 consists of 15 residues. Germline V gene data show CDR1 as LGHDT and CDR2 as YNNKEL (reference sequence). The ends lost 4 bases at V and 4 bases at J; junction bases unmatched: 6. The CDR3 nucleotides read TGTGCCAGCAGCCTCCCGGGACAGGGGGTTTACGAGCAGTACTTC. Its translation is CASSLPGQGVYEQYF.

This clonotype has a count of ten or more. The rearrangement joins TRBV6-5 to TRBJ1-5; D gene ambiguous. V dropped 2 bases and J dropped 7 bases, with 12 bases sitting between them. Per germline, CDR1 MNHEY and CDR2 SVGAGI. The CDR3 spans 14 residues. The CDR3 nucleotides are TGTGCCAGCAGTTACACCCTCGGGGAGCAGCCCCAGCATTTT. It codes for CASSYTLGEQPQHF.

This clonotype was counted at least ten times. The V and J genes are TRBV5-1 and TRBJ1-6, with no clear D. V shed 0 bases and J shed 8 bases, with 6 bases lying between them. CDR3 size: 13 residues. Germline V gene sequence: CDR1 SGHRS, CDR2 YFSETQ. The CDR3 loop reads CASSLDGDSPLHF. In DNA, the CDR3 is TGCGCCAGCAGCTTGGACGGGGATTCACCCCTCCACTTT.

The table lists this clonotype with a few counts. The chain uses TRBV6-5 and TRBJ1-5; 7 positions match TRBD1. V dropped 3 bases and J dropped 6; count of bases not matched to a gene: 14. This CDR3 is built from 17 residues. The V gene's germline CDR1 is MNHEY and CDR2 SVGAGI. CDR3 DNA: TGTGCCAGCAGTTATGGTATGGGCAGGGGGGGGAGTCAGCCCCAGCATTTT. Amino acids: CASSYGMGRGGSQPQHF.

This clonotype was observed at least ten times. CDR3 protein: CASSLEYIQSGNTIYF. In DNA, the CDR3 is TGCGCCAGCAGCTTGGAGTATATCCAGTCTGGAAACACCATATATTTT. The chain couples TRBV5-1 to TRBJ1-3; D gene unclear. Germline-derived CDR1 and CDR2 are SGHRS and YFSETQ. V gave up 0 bases and J gave up 1 base, with 11 bases separating them. The CDR3 is 16 amino acids.

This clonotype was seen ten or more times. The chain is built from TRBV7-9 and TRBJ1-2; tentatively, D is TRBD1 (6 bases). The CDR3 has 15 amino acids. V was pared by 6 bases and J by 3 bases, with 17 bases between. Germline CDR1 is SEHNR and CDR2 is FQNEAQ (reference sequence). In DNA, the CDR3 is TGTGCCAGCAGAGACCAGGGGTTAGTAGACTATGGCTACACCTTC. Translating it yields CASRDQGLVDYGYTF.